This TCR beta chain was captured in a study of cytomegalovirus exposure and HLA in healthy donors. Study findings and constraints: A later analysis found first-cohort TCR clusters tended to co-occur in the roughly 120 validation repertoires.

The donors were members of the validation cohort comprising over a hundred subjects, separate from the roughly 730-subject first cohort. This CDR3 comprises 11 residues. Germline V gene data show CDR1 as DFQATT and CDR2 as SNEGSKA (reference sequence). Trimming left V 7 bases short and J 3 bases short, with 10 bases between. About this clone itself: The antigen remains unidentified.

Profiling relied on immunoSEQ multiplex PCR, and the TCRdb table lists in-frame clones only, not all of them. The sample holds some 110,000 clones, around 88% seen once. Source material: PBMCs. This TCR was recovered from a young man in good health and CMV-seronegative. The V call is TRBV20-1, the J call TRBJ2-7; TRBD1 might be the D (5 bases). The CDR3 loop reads CSGGPVYEQYF. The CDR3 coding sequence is TGCAGTGGGGGCCCCGTCTACGAGCAGTACTTC.